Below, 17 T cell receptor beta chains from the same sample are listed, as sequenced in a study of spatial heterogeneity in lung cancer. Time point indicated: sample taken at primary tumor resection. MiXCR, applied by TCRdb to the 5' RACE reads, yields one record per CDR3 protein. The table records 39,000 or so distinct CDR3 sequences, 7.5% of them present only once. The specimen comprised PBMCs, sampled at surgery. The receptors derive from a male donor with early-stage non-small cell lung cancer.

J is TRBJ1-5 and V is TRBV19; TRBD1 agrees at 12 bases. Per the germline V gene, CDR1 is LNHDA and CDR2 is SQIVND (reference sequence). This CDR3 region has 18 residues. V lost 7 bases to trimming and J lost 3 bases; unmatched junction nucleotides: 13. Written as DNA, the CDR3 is TGTGCCAGTATGTCCGGGACAGGGGGCGCGCGGGTCAATCAGCCCCAGCATTTT. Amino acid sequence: CASMSGTGGARVNQPQHF.

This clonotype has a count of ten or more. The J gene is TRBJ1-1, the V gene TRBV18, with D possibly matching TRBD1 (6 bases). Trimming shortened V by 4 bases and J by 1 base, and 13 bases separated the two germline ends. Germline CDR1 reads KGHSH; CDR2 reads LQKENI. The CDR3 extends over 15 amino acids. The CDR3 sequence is CASSLSGGPNTEAFF. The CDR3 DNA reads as TGTGCCAGCTCACTCAGTGGGGGCCCGAACACTGAAGCTTTCTTT.

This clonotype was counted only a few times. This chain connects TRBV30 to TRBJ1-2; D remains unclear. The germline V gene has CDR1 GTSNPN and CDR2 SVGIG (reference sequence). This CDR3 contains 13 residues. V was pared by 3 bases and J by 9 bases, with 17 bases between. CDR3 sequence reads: CAWSHWNPMSYTF. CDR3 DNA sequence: TGTGCCTGGAGCCACTGGAACCCCATGAGCTACACCTTC.

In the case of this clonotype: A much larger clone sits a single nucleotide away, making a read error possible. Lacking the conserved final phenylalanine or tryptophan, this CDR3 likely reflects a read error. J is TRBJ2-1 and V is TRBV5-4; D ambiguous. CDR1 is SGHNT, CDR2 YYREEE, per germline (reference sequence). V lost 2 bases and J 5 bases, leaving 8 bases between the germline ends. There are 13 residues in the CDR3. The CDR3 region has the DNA TGTGCCAGCAGCTTCGGACGGCACAATGAGCAGTTCATC. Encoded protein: CASSFGRHNEQFI.

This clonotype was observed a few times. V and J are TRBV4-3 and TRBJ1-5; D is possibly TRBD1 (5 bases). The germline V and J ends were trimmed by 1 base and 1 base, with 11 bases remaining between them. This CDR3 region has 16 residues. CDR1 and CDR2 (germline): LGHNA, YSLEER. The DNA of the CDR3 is TGCGCCAGCAGCCAAGTAGCGGGGGAGAGCAATCAGCCCCAGCATTTT. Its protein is CASSQVAGESNQPQHF.

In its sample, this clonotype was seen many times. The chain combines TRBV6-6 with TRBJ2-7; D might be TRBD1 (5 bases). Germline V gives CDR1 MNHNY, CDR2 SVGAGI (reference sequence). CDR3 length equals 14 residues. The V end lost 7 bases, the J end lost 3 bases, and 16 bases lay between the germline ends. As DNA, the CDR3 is TGTGCCAGCACCCTGGACATAGTCTACTACGAGCAGTACTTC. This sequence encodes CASTLDIVYYEQYF.

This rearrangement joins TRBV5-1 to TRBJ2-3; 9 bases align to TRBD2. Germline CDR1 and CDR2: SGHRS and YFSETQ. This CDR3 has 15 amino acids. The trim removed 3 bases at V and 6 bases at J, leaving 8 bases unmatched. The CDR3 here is CASSSRSGRLDTQYF. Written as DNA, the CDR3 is TGCGCCAGCAGCTCAAGGAGCGGGAGGTTGGATACGCAGTATTTT.

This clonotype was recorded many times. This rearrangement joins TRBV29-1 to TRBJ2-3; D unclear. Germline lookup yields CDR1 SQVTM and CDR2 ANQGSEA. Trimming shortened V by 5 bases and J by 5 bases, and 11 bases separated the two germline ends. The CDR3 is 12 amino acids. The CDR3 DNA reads TGCAGCGTTTCGAGCAGAGGAGATACGCAGTATTTT. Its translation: CSVSSRGDTQYF.

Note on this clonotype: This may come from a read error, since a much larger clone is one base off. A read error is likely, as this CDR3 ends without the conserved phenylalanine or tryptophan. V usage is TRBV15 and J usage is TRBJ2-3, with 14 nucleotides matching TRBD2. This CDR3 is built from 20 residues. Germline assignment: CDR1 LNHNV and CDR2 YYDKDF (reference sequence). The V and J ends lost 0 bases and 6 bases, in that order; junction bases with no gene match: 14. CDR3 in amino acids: CATSRDGPGLAGEAGDTQYL. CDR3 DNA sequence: TGTGCCACCAGCAGAGATGGACCGGGACTAGCGGGGGAAGCAGGGGATACGCAGTATCTT.

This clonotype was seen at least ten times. The CDR3 spells CASSVPSTGRTDTQYF. The CDR3 coding sequence is TGTGCCAGCAGCGTACCCTCGACAGGGAGGACAGATACGCAGTATTTT. The chain is built from TRBV9 and TRBJ2-3; perhaps TRBD1 as D (7 bases). Trimming left V 1 base short and J 3 bases short, with 15 bases between. The CDR3 sequence is 16 residues long. Germline loops: CDR1 SGDLS, CDR2 YYNGEE.

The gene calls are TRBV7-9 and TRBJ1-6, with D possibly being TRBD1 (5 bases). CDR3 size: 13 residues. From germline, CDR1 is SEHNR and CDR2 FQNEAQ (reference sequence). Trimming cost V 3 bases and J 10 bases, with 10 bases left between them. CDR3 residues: CASSLQGASPLHF. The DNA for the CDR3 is TGTGCCAGCAGCTTGCAGGGAGCCTCACCCCTCCACTTT.

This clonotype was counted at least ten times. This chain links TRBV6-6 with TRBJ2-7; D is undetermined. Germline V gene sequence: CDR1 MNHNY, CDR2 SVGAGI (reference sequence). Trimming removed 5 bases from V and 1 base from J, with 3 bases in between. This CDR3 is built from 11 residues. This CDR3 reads CASSTSYEQYF. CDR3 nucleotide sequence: TGTGCCAGCAGTACTTCCTACGAGCAGTACTTC.

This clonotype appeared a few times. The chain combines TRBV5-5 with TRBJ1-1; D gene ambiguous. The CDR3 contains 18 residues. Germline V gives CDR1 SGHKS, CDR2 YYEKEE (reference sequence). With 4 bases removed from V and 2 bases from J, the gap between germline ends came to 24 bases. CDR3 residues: CASSRLPSLLARNTEAFF. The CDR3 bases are TGTGCCAGCAGCCGCCTCCCCAGCCTCCTAGCACGTAACACTGAAGCTTTCTTT.

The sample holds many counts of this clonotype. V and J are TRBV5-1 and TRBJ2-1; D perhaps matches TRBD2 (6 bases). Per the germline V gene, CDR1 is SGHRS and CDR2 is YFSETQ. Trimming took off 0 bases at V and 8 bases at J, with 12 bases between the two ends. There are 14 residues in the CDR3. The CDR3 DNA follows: TGCGCCAGCAGCTTGGAGGCTAGCGTCGATGAGCAGTTCTTC. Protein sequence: CASSLEASVDEQFF.

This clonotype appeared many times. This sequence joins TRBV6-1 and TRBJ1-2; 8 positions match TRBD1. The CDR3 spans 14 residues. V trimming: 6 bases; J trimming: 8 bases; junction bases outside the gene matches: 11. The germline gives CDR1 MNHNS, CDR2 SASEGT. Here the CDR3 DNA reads TGTGCCAGCAGCCTCACTACAGGGGACAGGGGCTACACCTTC. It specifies CASSLTTGDRGYTF.

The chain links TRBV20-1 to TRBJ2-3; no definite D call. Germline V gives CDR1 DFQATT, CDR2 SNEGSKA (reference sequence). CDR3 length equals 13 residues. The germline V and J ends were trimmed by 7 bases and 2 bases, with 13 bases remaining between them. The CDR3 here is CSVKSLFTDTQYF. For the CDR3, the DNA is TGCAGTGTTAAATCCCTATTCACAGATACGCAGTATTTT.

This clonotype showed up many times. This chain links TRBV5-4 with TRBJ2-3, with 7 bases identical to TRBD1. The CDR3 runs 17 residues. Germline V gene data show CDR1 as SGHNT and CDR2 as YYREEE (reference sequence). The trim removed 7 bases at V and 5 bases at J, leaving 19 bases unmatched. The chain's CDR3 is CASGAAVRGKHGDTQYF. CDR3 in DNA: TGTGCCAGCGGTGCAGCGGTCAGGGGGAAGCATGGAGATACGCAGTATTTT.